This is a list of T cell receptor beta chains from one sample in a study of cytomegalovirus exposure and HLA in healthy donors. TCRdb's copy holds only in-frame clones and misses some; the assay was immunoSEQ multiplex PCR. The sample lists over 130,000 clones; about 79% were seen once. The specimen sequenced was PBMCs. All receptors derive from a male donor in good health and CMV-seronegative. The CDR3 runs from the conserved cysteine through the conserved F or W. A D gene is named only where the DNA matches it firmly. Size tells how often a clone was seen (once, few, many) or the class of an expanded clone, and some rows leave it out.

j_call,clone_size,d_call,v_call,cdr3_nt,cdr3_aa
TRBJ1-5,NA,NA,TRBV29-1,TGCAGCGCTACGGGGGGTGGCAGGGGTCAGCCCCAACATTTT,CSATGGGRGQPQHF
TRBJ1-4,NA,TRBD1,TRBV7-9,TGTGCCAGCAGCTTATTCGGGACAGGGGAAGAAAAACTGTTTTTT,CASSLFGTGEEKLFF
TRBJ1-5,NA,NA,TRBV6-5,TGTGCCAGCAGTTACTCCGTTAATCAGCCCCAGCATTTT,CASSYSVNQPQHF
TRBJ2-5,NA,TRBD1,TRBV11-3,TGTGCCAGCAGTTTACAGGGGGCTAGGGAGACCCAGTACTTC,CASSLQGARETQYF
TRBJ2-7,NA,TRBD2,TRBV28,TGTGCCAGCAGTTCGACGGGACTAGCGGTGTCCTACGAGCAGTACTTC,CASSSTGLAVSYEQYF
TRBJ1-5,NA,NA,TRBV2,TGTGCCAGCAGTGATGTGCAGGGGATAAGTCAGCCCCAGCATTTT,CASSDVQGISQPQHF
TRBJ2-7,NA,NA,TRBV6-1,TGTGCCAGCAGTGACCGACATTGGCGGGACGAGCAGTACTTC,CASSDRHWRDEQYF
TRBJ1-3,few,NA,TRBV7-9,TGTGCCAGCAGCTTGGGCCGCGACACCATATATTTT,CASSLGRDTIYF
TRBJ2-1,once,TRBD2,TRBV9,TGTGCCAGCAGTGTGCTTAGCGGGAGGGCCAATGAGCAGTTCTTC,CASSVLSGRANEQFF
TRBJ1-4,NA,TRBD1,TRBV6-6,TGTGCCAGCAGTTACTCTCCGGGACAGGGAATTGAAAAACTGTTTTTT,CASSYSPGQGIEKLFF
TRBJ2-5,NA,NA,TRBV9,TGTGCCAGCAGCGTAGTGAGTAGCCGCCAAGAGACCCAGTACTTC,CASSVVSSRQETQYF
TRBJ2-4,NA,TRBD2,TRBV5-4,TGTGCCAGCAGCTCTGGGACAGAGCTAGCGGGGGTGGTGAACTTC,CASSSGTELAGVVNF
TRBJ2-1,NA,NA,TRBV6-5,TGTGCCAGCAGACGCACTAGAAACTCCTACAATGAGCAGTTCTTC,CASRRTRNSYNEQFF
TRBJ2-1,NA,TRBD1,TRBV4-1,TGCGCCAGCAGCCGGCGAACGACAGGGAGAGGGGACAATGAGCAGTTCTTC,CASSRRTTGRGDNEQFF
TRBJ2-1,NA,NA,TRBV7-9,TGTGCCAGCGGGGGGTACAATGAGCAGTTCTTC,CASGGYNEQFF
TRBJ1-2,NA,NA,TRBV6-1,TGTGCCAGCAGTGATATTGGGAGCTATGGCTACACCTTC,CASSDIGSYGYTF
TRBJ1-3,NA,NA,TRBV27,TGTGCCAGCAGTTTAACAGGGAGTGGAAACACCATATATTTT,CASSLTGSGNTIYF
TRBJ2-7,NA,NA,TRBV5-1,TGCGCCAGCAGCTTGGGTACAGGGCCGGTTTACGAGCAGTACTTC,CASSLGTGPVYEQYF
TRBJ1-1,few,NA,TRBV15,TGTGCCACCAGCAGAGCAGGGACTCTGAACACTGAAGCTTTCTTT,CATSRAGTLNTEAFF
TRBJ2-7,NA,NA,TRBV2,TGTGCCAGCAGTGAAAAGCGGAGCCCCTACGAGCAGTACTTC,CASSEKRSPYEQYF
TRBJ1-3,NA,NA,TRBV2,TGTGCCAGCAGTGAATCAATTCATTCGGTAGCGACTGACGGAAACACCATATATTTT,CASSESIHSVATDGNTIYF
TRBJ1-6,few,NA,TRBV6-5,TGTGCCAGCAGTTACTCTGGACTCAGAAATTCACCCCTCCACTTT,CASSYSGLRNSPLHF
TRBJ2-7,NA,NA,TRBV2,TGTGCCAGCAGTGATATCCGGGGGTCCTACGAGCAGTACTTC,CASSDIRGSYEQYF
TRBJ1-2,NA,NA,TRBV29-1,TGCAGCGTTGATGAGTTTGGACAAAAGGGCTATGGCTACACCTTC,CSVDEFGQKGYGYTF
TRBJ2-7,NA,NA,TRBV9,TGTGCCAGCAGCGCCTTCCCGGGACAAGCCTACGAGCAGTACTTC,CASSAFPGQAYEQYF
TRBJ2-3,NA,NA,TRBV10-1,TGCGCCAGCAGAAACACATCGGCGGGTTACACAGATACGCAGTATTTT,CASRNTSAGYTDTQYF
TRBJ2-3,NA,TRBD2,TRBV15,TGTGCCACCAGCAGCAGCGGGAGTAGGACAGATACGCAGTATTTT,CATSSSGSRTDTQYF
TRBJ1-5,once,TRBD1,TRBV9,TGTGCCAGCAGCGTAGCTTTTTGCCGGGACAGCAAAGCAGGCCCAAATGGGCCCCAGCATTTT,CASSVAFCRDSKAGPNGPQHF
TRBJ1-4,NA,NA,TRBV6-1,TGTGCCAGCTTCGGCCGGGGTACCGAAAAACTGTTTTTT,CASFGRGTEKLFF
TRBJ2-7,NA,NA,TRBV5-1,TGCGCCAGCAGCTTGGACAGCACCTACGAGCAGTACTTC,CASSLDSTYEQYF
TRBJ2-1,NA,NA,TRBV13,TGTGCCAGCAGCTTTAGCTTGGTAAGCTCCTACAATGAGCAGTTCTTC,CASSFSLVSSYNEQFF
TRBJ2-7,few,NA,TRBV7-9,TGTGCCAGCAGCTTTGTCGGGAACATCTACGAGCAGTACTTC,CASSFVGNIYEQYF
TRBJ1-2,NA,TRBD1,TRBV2,TGTGCCAACTACCAGCCCGGGACAGTCAACCGCAACTATGGCTACACCTTC,CANYQPGTVNRNYGYTF
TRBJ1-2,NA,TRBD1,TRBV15,TGTGCCACCAGCAGAGGGGGACAGGGGACGGCTGGCTACACCTTC,CATSRGGQGTAGYTF
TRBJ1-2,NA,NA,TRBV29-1,TGCAGCGTGGCCGCTGAGACAGTGCGCTATGGCTACACCTTC,CSVAAETVRYGYTF
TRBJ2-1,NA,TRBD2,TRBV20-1,TGCAGGGGGACTAGCGGGAGTGAGCAGTTCTTC,CRGTSGSEQFF
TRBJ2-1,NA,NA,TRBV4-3,TGCGCCAGCAGCCTCGGACTGCTTGAGTACAATGAGCAGTTCTTC,CASSLGLLEYNEQFF
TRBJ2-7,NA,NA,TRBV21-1,TGTGCCAGCAGCACCTGTACCAGGACTTCCCACGAGCAGTACTTC,CASSTCTRTSHEQYF
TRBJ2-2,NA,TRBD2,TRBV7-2,TGTGCCAGCAGCTTCCGCGGGAGCGGCACCGGGGAGCTGTTTTTT,CASSFRGSGTGELFF